The clone carrying this T cell receptor (beta chain) came up many times. The data originate from a study of early T cells in non-severe SARS-CoV-2 infection. TCRdb reprocessed the 5' RACE reads with MiXCR, giving one entry per CDR3 protein. The data contain 68,000 or so distinct CDR3 sequences, roughly an eighth of them singletons. There are 18 residues in the CDR3. V was pared by 1 base and J by 4 bases, with 12 bases of the junction left unmatched. The germline V gene has CDR1 SGHRS and CDR2 YFSETQ. The specimen sequenced was whole blood. This clonotype originated in an adult who was a healthcare worker with PCR-confirmed SARS-CoV-2 infection or an uninfected control (not recorded which). V gene TRBV5-1 combines with J gene TRBJ2-3, with 10 nucleotides matching TRBD2. CDR3 bases: TGCGCCAGCAGCTTGACCCAGCGGGGGGGCCCTGTCGCAGATACGCAGTATTTT. It codes for CASSLTQRGGPVADTQYF. Filled out from reference TRBV5-1 and TRBJ2-3, the complete variable domain reads KAGVTQTPRYLIKTRGQQVTLSCSPISGHRSVSWYQQTPGQGLQFLFEYFSETQRNKGNFPGRFSGRQFSNSRSEMNVSTLELGDSALYLCASSLTQRGGPVADTQYFGPGTRLTVL.